This T cell receptor beta chain was recovered during a study of T cell repertoires in cytomegalovirus infection. In the study overall: Well-studied HLA-B-restricted CMV epitopes were used in the study alongside recently identified HLA-C-restricted ones. Through public TCR beta signatures, both CMV infection and matching HLA type were indicated. Findings and limits, study-wide: Totalled public TCR beta family frequency picked out people who carried CMV plus the relevant HLA. There were HLA-C-restricted CMV-specific TCR beta clonotypes dominating the ex vivo response.

In germline, CDR1 is SGHKS, CDR2 YYEKEE (reference sequence). V dropped 7 bases and J dropped 0; count of bases not matched to a gene: 10. CDR3 length equals 16 residues. This clonotype was found a few times. Its specificity is not known. A single record per CDR3 protein comes from TCRdb applying MiXCR to the reads. The sample has a few hundred thousand distinct CDR3 sequences; 40% are singletons. The sequence was collected from a human donor in good health (CMV status not recorded). Some clones in this sample may be carry-over from other donors' samples. This chain links TRBV5-5 with TRBJ2-7; 10 bases agree with TRBD1. The sequencing used cultured PBMCs, collected from culture after CMV antigen stimulation. The CDR3 sequence is CASAKGGQGLSYEQYF. CDR3 in DNA: TGTGCCAGCGCTAAAGGGGGACAGGGGCTCTCCTACGAGCAGTACTTC. Together with reference TRBV5-5 and TRBJ2-7, the CDR3 gives the full variable domain: DAGVTQSPTHLIKTRGQQVTLRCSPISGHKSVSWYQQVLGQGPQFIFQYYEKEERGRGNFPDRFSARQFPNYSSELNVNALLLGDSALYLCASAKGGQGLSYEQYFGPGTRLTVT.